This T cell receptor beta chain was observed in a study of T-cell reconstitution after alpha-beta-depleted transplantation in children. Whole-study results and caveats: At around two months after transplant, the alpha-beta T cells were reportedly derived from several hundred expanded clones that came from non-depleted graft cells. For some patients, TCRbeta diversity was high at day 60 because of recipient T cells and thymic progenitors that survived.

For TCRbeta, the library was prepared with unique molecular identifiers. Via MiXCR, TCRdb re-called the PCR reads, giving one row per CDR3 protein. Of 700,000 to 950,000 distinct CDR3 sequences in the sample, 16% are singletons; the top ten hold about 5%. This clonotype was seen at least ten times. The antigen remains unidentified. V was pared by 4 bases and J by 7 bases, with 15 bases between. Germline values: CDR1 SGHRS, CDR2 YFSETQ. CDR3 length: 14 residues. This TCR was recovered from a male patient younger than 18 who had a stem cell transplant for acute lymphoblastic leukemia, so the T cells may come from the graft donor. This chain links TRBV5-1 with TRBJ2-1; no reliable D call. The sequences come from PBMCs, mostly from graft donor cells, collected 360 days after TCRalphabeta/CD19-depleted stem cell transplant. The CDR3 DNA reads TGCGCCAGCAGCCTACGAGGTGGCCGGAATGAGCAGTTCTTC. It yields the protein CASSLRGGRNEQFF.